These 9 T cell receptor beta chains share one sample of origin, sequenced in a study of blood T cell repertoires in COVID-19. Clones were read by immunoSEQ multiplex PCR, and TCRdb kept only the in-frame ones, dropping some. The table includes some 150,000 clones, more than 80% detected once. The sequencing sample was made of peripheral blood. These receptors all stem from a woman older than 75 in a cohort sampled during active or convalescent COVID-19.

The CDR3 region is CASRQQVTYEQYV. For the CDR3, the DNA is TGTGCCAGCAGGCAACAGGTTACCTACGAGCAGTACGTC. The chain couples TRBV6-5 to TRBJ2-7; tentatively, D is TRBD1 (5 bases). The germline gives CDR1 MNHEY, CDR2 SVGAGI. Trimming left V 6 bases short and J 2 bases short, with 11 bases between. The CDR3 runs 13 residues.

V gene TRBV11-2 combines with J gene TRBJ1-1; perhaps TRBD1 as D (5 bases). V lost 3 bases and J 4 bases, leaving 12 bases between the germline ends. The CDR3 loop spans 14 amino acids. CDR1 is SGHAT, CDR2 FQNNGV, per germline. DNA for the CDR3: TGTGCCAGCAGCTTCAGGGTGGATGGCACTGAAGCTTTCTTT. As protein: CASSFRVDGTEAFF. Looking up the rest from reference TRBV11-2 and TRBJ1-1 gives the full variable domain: EAGVAQSPRYKIIEKRQSVAFWCNPISGHATLYWYQQILGQGPKLLIQFQNNGVVDDSQLPKDRFSAERLKGVDSTLKIQPAKLEDSAVYLCASSFRVDGTEAFFGQGTRLTVV.

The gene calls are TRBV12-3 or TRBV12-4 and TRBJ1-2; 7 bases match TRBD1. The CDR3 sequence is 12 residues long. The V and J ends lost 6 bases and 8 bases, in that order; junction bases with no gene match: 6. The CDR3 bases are TGTGCCAGCAGCCGACAGGGTGACGGCTACACCTTC. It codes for CASSRQGDGYTF.

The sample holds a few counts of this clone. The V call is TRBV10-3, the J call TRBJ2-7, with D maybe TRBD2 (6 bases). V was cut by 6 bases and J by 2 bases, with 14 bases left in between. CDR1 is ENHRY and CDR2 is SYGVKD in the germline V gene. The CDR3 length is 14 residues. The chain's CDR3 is CAIRGFAGPYEQYF. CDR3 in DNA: TGTGCCATCAGGGGTTTCGCGGGACCCTACGAGCAGTACTTC.

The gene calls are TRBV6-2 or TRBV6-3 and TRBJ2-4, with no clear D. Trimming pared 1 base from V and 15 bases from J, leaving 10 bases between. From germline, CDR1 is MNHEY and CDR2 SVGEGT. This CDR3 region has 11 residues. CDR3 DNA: TGTGCCAGCAGTTACTTTGACACACGGTACTTC. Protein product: CASSYFDTRYF.

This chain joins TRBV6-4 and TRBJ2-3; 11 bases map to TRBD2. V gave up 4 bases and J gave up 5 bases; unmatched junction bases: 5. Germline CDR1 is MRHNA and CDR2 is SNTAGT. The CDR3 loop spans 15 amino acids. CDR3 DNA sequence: TGTGCCAGCAGTGCGGCTAGCGGGGGGCTAGATACGCAGTATTTT. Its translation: CASSAASGGLDTQYF.

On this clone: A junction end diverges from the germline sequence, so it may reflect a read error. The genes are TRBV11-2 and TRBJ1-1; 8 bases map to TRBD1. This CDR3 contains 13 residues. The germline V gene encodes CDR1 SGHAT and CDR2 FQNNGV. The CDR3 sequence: CASSFHRGVESFF. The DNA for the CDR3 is TGTGCCAGCAGCTTTCACAGGGGGGTTGAATCTTTCTTT.

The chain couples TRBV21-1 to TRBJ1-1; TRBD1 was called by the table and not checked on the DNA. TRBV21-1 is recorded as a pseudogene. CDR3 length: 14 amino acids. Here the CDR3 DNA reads TGTGCCAGCAGCAAAGTGGACAGGGAAAAAGAAGCTTTCTTT. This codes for CASSKVDREKEAFF.

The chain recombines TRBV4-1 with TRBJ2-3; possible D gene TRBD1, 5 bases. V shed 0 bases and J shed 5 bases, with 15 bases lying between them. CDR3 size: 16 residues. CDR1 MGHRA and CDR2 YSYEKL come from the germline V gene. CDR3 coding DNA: TGCGCCAGCAGCCAAGACAGGGTTCCTCTTGAAGATACGCAGTATTTT. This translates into CASSQDRVPLEDTQYF.